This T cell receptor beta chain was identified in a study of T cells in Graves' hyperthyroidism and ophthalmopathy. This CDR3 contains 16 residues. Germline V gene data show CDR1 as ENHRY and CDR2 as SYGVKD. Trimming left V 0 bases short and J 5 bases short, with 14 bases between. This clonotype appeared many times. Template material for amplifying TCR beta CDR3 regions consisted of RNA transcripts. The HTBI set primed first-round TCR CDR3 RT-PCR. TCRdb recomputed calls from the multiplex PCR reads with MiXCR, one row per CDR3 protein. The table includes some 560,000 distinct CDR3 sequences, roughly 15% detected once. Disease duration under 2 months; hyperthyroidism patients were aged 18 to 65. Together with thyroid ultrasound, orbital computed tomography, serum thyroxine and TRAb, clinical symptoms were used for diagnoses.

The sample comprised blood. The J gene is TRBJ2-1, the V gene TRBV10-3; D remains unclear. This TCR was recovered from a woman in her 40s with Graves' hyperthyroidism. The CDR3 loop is CAISESLVGGNNEQFF. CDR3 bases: TGTGCCATCAGTGAGTCTCTAGTGGGCGGTAACAATGAGCAGTTCTTC.